The 2 T cell receptor beta chains below come from one sample, sequenced in a study of CXCR3-negative and CXCR3-positive naive CD8 T cells. These receptors have no known antigen. It was by 5' RACE with UMI labels that the TRB cDNA libraries were prepared. TCRdb reanalyzed the 5' RACE reads, giving one entry per CDR3 protein sequence and no DNA. Across over 70,000 distinct CDR3 sequences, the top ten clones capture almost 0.55% of the sample. Whole-study findings and limits: More hydrophobic TRB CDR3s occurred in CXCR3-positive than in CXCR3-negative naive cells.

Sequenced material: naive CXCR3+ CD8+ T cells from blood. Subset indicated: CD45RO-CCR7+CD27+CD95- naive CD8+ T cells expressing CXCR3 (TNR3+). All receptors come from a human donor in good health. Some clones in this sample may be carry-over from other donors' samples.

The chain combines TRBV12-3 or TRBV12-4 with TRBJ2-3. The CDR3 runs 13 residues. This chain's CDR3 is CASSLPGVDTQYF.

The chain combines TRBV14 with TRBJ2-5; TCRdb's D call, TRBD1, is unchecked because there is no DNA. This CDR3 is built from 16 residues. Germline assignment: CDR1 SGHDN and CDR2 FVKESK. CDR3 region: CASSQDPRGPTETQYF.